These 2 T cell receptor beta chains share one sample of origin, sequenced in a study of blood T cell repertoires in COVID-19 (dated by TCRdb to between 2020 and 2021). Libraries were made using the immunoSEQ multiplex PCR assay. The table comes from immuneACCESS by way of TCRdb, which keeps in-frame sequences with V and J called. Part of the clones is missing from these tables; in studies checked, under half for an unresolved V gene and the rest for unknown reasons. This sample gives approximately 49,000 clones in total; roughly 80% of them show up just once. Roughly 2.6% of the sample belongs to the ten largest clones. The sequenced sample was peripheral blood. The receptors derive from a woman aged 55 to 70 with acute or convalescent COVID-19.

CDR3 bases: TGCACCAGCAGCCAAGACGAACTAGCGGGACGAGAGACCCAGTACTTC. Encoded protein: CTSSQDELAGRETQYF. This chain joins TRBV1 and TRBJ2-5; the DNA was not used to check the table's D call, TRBD2. TRBV1 is shown as a pseudogene. This CDR3 spans 16 amino acids.

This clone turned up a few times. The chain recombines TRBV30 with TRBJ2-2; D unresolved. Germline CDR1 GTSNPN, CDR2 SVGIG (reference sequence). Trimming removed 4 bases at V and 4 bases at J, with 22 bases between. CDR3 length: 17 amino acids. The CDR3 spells CAWKVAGSERPTGELFF. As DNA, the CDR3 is TGTGCCTGGAAGGTGGCAGGCTCAGAGAGACCCACCGGGGAGCTGTTTTTT.